The source of this T cell receptor (beta chain) is a study of T-cell memory formation after mild COVID-19. General study results and limits: Of the contracting clones, CD4+ ones lay mainly in CM and EM, and CD8+ ones in EMRA. Day 15 to 85 contracting clones showed balanced CD4/CD8; day 15 to 37 expanders favored CD4+. A second wave of clones peaked on day 37, and their SARS-CoV-2 specificity went unconfirmed. The pre-infection memory compartment contained some responding clones, suggesting cross-reactive memory joined.

This clonotype was counted ten times or more. Its antigen is as yet unknown. One entry per CDR3 protein, called by TCRdb with MiXCR from the 5' RACE reads. The sample shows 180,000 or so distinct CDR3 sequences, approximately 10% of them seen only once. This CDR3 contains 16 residues. The V end was cut by 0 bases, the J end by 0 bases, with 12 bases between. The germline V gene has CDR1 SGHRS and CDR2 YFSETQ. This chain uses TRBV5-1 with TRBJ1-1; D is unresolved. The sample was PBMCs or a T cell subset sorted from them (not recorded which). This receptor was identified in a man between 18 and 35 years old who had mild COVID-19 (a few samples of this study predate the infection). Cell type and time point are not known. The CDR3: CASSLVGESMNTEAFF. CDR3 nucleotide sequence: TGCGCCAGCAGCTTGGTTGGAGAATCAATGAACACTGAAGCTTTCTTT.